These 2 T cell receptor beta chains were all obtained from the same sample, sequenced in a study of T cells in Graves' hyperthyroidism and ophthalmopathy. RNA transcripts served as the template for amplifying TCR beta CDR3 regions. TCR CDR3 underwent first-round RT-PCR with the HTBI primer set. Each CDR3 protein is one row after TCRdb ran MiXCR on the multiplex PCR reads. The sample shows about 560,000 distinct CDR3 sequences, roughly 17% of them seen only once. Sequenced material: blood. The receptors stem from a woman under 30 with Graves' hyperthyroidism.

With respect to this clonotype: A much larger clonotype is one base distant, so this may be a read error. The rearrangement joins TRBV2 to TRBJ1-6, with D unclear. V was cut by 7 bases and J by 11 bases, with 18 bases left in between. Looked up from germline, CDR1 is SNHLY and CDR2 is FYNNEI. The CDR3 covers 14 residues. The CDR3 DNA reads as TGTGCCAGCAAAAAGGACGGACTAAATCCACCCCTCCACTTT. Its translation: CASKKDGLNPPLHF.

The CDR3 DNA follows: TGTGCCAGCGTAGCGGGGTGGTTGGAATACAATGAGCAGTTCTTC. It codes for CASVAGWLEYNEQFF. The chain has TRBV28 and TRBJ2-1; 8 nucleotides line up with TRBD2. CDR3 length: 15 residues. From germline, CDR1 is MDHEN and CDR2 SYDVKM. With 8 bases clipped from V and 4 bases from J, the junction kept 10 bases outside the gene matches.